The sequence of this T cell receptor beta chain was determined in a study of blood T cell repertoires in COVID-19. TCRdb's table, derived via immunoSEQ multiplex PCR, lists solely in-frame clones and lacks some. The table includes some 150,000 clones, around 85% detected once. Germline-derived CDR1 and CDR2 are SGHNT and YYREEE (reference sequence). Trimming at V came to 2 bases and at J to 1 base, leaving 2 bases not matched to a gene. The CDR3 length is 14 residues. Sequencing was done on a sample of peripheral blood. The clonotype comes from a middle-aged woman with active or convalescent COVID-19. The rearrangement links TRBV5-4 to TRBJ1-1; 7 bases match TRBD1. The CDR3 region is CASSFYRGNTEAFF. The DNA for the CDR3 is TGTGCCAGCAGCTTCTACAGGGGGAACACTGAAGCTTTCTTT.